One sample yielded the 20 T cell receptor beta chains listed below, sequenced in a study of cytomegalovirus exposure and HLA in healthy donors. The PCR contained 60 Vbeta and 13 Jbeta primers. TCRdb keeps only in-frame clones here, not all; method: immunoSEQ multiplex PCR. The table for this sample gives around 160,000 clones. The sequencing input was PBMCs. Receptors originate from a woman between 45 and 60 years old in good health and CMV-seronegative.

The rearrangement uses TRBV29-1 and TRBJ1-5; TRBD1 might be the D (5 bases). This CDR3 is built from 13 residues. V was trimmed by 4 bases and J by 5 bases, leaving 12 bases between them. Germline V gene data show CDR1 as SQVTM and CDR2 as ANQGSEA. This CDR3 is CSVGTSRDQPQHF. In nucleotides, the CDR3 is TGCAGCGTTGGGACATCCAGGGATCAGCCCCAGCATTTT.

The CDR3 loop reads CASSVGQGLYGYTF. The DNA for the CDR3 is TGTGCCAGCAGTGTAGGACAGGGCCTATATGGCTACACCTTC. The V call is TRBV2, the J call TRBJ1-2; TRBD1 matches at 8 bases. CDR3 length: 14 amino acids. CDR1 is SNHLY and CDR2 is FYNNEI in the germline V gene. V shed 4 bases and J 5 bases; nucleotides not matched to a gene: 6.

This chain connects TRBV28 to TRBJ2-7; 7 bases line up with TRBD1. From germline, CDR1 is MDHEN and CDR2 SYDVKM. After removal of 5 bases from V and 4 bases from J, the junction contained 8 bases not matched to a gene. The CDR3 contains 14 residues. Here the CDR3 reads CASSPRDSTYEQYF. DNA of the CDR3: TGTGCCAGCAGTCCCCGGGACAGCACTTACGAGCAGTACTTC. Drawing the rest from reference TRBV28 and TRBJ2-7, the complete variable domain is DVKVTQSSRYLVKRTGEKVFLECVQDMDHENMFWYRQDPGLGLRLIYFSYDVKMKEKGDIPEGYSVSREKKERFSLILESASTNQTSMYLCASSPRDSTYEQYFGPGTRLTVT.

The gene calls are TRBV30 and TRBJ2-2; TRBD2 agrees at 7 bases. This CDR3 is built from 15 residues. The J segment lost 3 bases and the V segment lost 0 bases, leaving 4 bases of the junction unmatched. The V gene's germline CDR1 is GTSNPN and CDR2 SVGIG (reference sequence). CDR3 DNA: TGTGCCTGGAGTGTATTCAGCGGGGACACCGGGGAGCTGTTTTTT. Translation gives CAWSVFSGDTGELFF.

This CDR3 is CASREGSAETSTDTQYF. The CDR3 nucleotides are TGCGCCAGCAGGGAGGGCTCGGCTGAGACTAGCACAGATACGCAGTATTTT. The rearrangement uses TRBV5-1 and TRBJ2-3, with D possibly TRBD2 on 6 matching bases. Germline V lookup: CDR1 SGHRS, CDR2 YFSETQ. The V gene lost 5 bases and the J gene lost 0 bases, with 19 bases spanning the gap. This CDR3 has 17 amino acids.

This rearrangement joins TRBV5-1 to TRBJ2-7; 10 bases map to TRBD2. The CDR3 extends over 15 amino acids. The germline V gene encodes CDR1 SGHRS and CDR2 YFSETQ. The V segment lost 3 bases and the J segment 6 bases; nucleotides outside the gene matches: 9. CDR3: CASSSRPEREGEQYF. The CDR3 region has the DNA TGCGCCAGCAGCTCCCGCCCGGAGCGGGAGGGCGAGCAGTACTTC.

This chain connects TRBV7-3 to TRBJ2-3; 8 positions agree with TRBD2. Trimming cost V 7 bases and J 3 bases; bases outside gene matches: 18. Per the germline V gene, CDR1 is SGHTA and CDR2 is FQGTGA. The CDR3 is 18 residues long. DNA for the CDR3: TGTGCCAGCACCGCGAGCGGGGGCGTCCCTCTTAATACAGATACGCAGTATTTT. Protein: CASTASGGVPLNTDTQYF.

The rearrangement links TRBV25-1 to TRBJ1-1; D is uncertain. V gave up 2 bases and J gave up 3 bases, with 7 bases separating them. Germline lookup yields CDR1 MGHDK and CDR2 SYGVNS. This CDR3 comprises 13 residues. CDR3 sequence (DNA): TGTGCCAGCAGTGAAAACAGACACACTGAAGCTTTCTTT. This gives the protein CASSENRHTEAFF.

V and J are TRBV9 and TRBJ2-3; TRBD2 agrees at 11 bases. With 0 bases clipped from V and 4 bases from J, the junction kept 4 bases outside the gene matches. The germline V gene encodes CDR1 SGDLS and CDR2 YYNGEE. The CDR3 covers 16 residues. The CDR3 loop is CASSVGLAGKSDTQYF. The CDR3 DNA sequence: TGTGCCAGCAGCGTAGGACTAGCGGGGAAATCAGATACGCAGTATTTT.

The chain has TRBV19 and TRBJ2-1, with 7 positions matching TRBD2. The CDR3 extends over 14 amino acids. From germline, CDR1 is LNHDA and CDR2 SQIVND (reference sequence). V gave up 6 bases and J gave up 1 base; unmatched junction bases: 3. CDR3: CASRGEGSYNEQFF. CDR3 DNA: TGTGCCAGTAGGGGGGAGGGATCCTACAATGAGCAGTTCTTC.

Note on this clone: Other nucleotide sequences from this sample produce the same CDR3. The V call is TRBV7-3, the J call TRBJ2-3; 11 bases line up with TRBD2. J lost 4 bases, V lost 3 bases, and 0 bases had no gene match. This CDR3 comprises 14 residues. The germline CDR1 and CDR2 sequences are SGHTA and FQGTGA. The CDR3 DNA sequence: TGTGCCAGCAGCTTGGGACTAGCGGCAGATACGCAGTATTTT. It is translated as CASSLGLAADTQYF.

A note on this clone: Other DNA sequences in this sample translate to the same CDR3. The chain combines TRBV19 with TRBJ2-7, with TRBD2 as a possible D gene (5 bases). Germline CDR1 LNHDA, CDR2 SQIVND (reference sequence). Trimming took 5 bases from V and 4 from J, leaving 12 bases between them. The CDR3 length is 13 residues. In DNA form, the CDR3 reads TGTGCCAGTAGTGCCGGGATCTCTTACGAGCAGTACTTC. This sequence encodes CASSAGISYEQYF.

The chain links TRBV5-1 to TRBJ1-5; D call uncertain. The germline V gene encodes CDR1 SGHRS and CDR2 YFSETQ. Trimming pared 4 bases from V and 4 bases from J, leaving 9 bases between. The CDR3 has 13 residues. CDR3: CASSSGVNQPQHF. As DNA, the CDR3 is TGCGCCAGCAGCAGTGGAGTAAATCAGCCCCAGCATTTT.

The chain is built from TRBV5-1 and TRBJ1-2; D gene uncertain. The CDR3 extends over 13 amino acids. The V and J ends lost 4 bases and 4 bases respectively, with 11 bases between them. Per germline, CDR1 SGHRS and CDR2 YFSETQ. The CDR3 reads CASSPREPYGYTF. CDR3 coding DNA: TGCGCCAGCAGCCCCCGGGAACCCTATGGCTACACCTTC.

The gene calls are TRBV2 and TRBJ2-1; 7 nucleotides match TRBD2. V shed 6 bases, J shed 5 bases, and the junction held 10 bases outside the gene matches. The length of the CDR3 is 15 residues. Germline CDR1 and CDR2: SNHLY and FYNNEI. As DNA, the CDR3 is TGTGCCAGCAGCAGGGCCCTGGGGGGGAACAATGAGCAGTTCTTC. Translation gives CASSRALGGNNEQFF.

The CDR3 bases are TGTGCCAGCAGCCAAGAAGCCAGGGGCTACGAGCAGTACTTC. Amino acid sequence: CASSQEARGYEQYF. V gene TRBV4-2 combines with J gene TRBJ2-7, with D maybe TRBD1 (6 bases). The germline V gene has CDR1 LGHNA and CDR2 YNFKEQ. The CDR3 consists of 14 residues. V lost 0 bases to trimming and J lost 3 bases, with 9 bases between them.

This chain uses TRBV19 with TRBJ1-1; D may be TRBD1 (5 bases). CDR3 length: 15 amino acids. Deletions cut 5 bases from V and 1 base from J, with 14 bases between. The germline V gene encodes CDR1 LNHDA and CDR2 SQIVND (reference sequence). The CDR3 nucleotides read TGTGCCAGTAGTTTATCCCGGGACTGGAACACTGAAGCTTTCTTT. Translation: CASSLSRDWNTEAFF.

The CDR3 DNA sequence: TGTGCCAGCAGCCAACTAGCGGGAGTCCCAGATACGCAGTATTTT. This sequence encodes CASSQLAGVPDTQYF. The chain recombines TRBV7-9 with TRBJ2-3; 11 bases line up with TRBD2. CDR1 and CDR2 from the germline V gene are SEHNR and FQNEAQ (reference sequence). The CDR3 totals 15 residues. Losses at the gene ends were 5 bases for V and 4 bases for J; bases not matched to a gene: 5.

The V call is TRBV2, the J call TRBJ2-1, with TRBD2 matching over 9 bases. Trimming at V came to 4 bases and at J to 0 bases, leaving 1 base not matched to a gene. The CDR3 loop spans 15 amino acids. CDR1 is SNHLY, CDR2 FYNNEI, per germline. CDR3 coding DNA: TGTGCCAGCAGTGTTAGCGGGAGCTCCTACAATGAGCAGTTCTTC. It codes for CASSVSGSSYNEQFF.

Notes on this clone: This sample also contains other DNA sequences that code for the same CDR3. The chain has TRBV11-2 and TRBJ2-7; 8 nucleotides line up with TRBD1. The trim removed 5 bases at V and 5 bases at J, leaving 5 bases unmatched. The CDR3 length is 13 residues. Per germline, CDR1 SGHAT and CDR2 FQNNGV. CDR3: CASSLDRVHEQYF. As DNA, the CDR3 is TGTGCCAGCAGCCTGGACAGGGTCCACGAGCAGTACTTC.